These T cell receptor beta chains were read from a single sample in a study of blood T cells in healthy people across ages. TCRdb independently ran MiXCR on the 5' RACE reads; one entry per CDR3 protein. The sample yields around 1.5 million distinct CDR3 sequences, 59% seen once. The material sequenced was blood. The receptors shown here come from a young man in good health. The CDR3 runs from the conserved cysteine through the conserved F or W. A D gene is named only where the DNA matches it firmly. The size entry is marked missing in some rows and otherwise reads once, few, many or a size class.

>.|TRBJ1-1|12|few|TRBV27
CASSSVNTEAFF
TGTGCCAGCAGTTCCGTGAACACTGAAGCTTTCTTT
>.|TRBJ2-4|13|.|TRBV7-9
CASSHRNLWEQYF
TGTGCCAGCAGCCATCGTAACCTCTGGGAGCAGTACTTC
>TRBD1|TRBJ2-5|14|few|TRBV5-1
CASSLAGGSETQYF
TGCGCCAGCAGCTTGGCAGGGGGATCGGAGACCCAGTACTTC
>.|TRBJ1-2|12|few|TRBV7-9
CASSFQNYGYTF
TGTGCCAGCAGCTTTCAAAACTATGGCTACACCTTC
>.|TRBJ1-2|11|.|TRBV20-1
CSAYEGTGYTF
TGCAGTGCTTATGAGGGGACCGGCTACACCTTC
>.|TRBJ1-1|15|.|TRBV12-3/TRBV12-4
CASSRLGRGNTEAFF
TGTGCCAGCAGTCGTCTAGGAAGGGGGAACACTGAAGCTTTCTTT
>.|TRBJ1-2|15|.|TRBV6-6
CASSYGGGPMNGYTF
TGTGCCAGCAGTTACGGGGGGGGACCTATGAATGGCTACACCTTC
>TRBD1|TRBJ2-1|16|.|TRBV7-9
CASSLAVGTGGHEQFF
TGTGCCAGCAGCTTAGCGGTGGGGACAGGGGGCCATGAGCAGTTCTTC
>TRBD2|TRBJ2-1|14|few|TRBV7-2
CASSPMGTSGEQFF
TGTGCCAGCAGCCCGATGGGGACTAGCGGCGAGCAGTTCTTC
>.|TRBJ1-2|15|few|TRBV7-9
CASSSPGRVNYGYTF
TGTGCCAGCAGCTCGCCGGGACGAGTAAACTATGGCTACACCTTC
>.|TRBJ2-1|15|few|TRBV2
CASSGTGVAYNEQFF
TGTGCCAGCAGTGGTACGGGGGTAGCGTACAATGAGCAGTTCTTC
>.|TRBJ1-4|18|few|TRBV12-3/TRBV12-4
CASSNRESSQQDNEKLFF
TGTGCCAGCAGTAACCGGGAAAGTAGTCAACAGGATAATGAAAAACTGTTTTTT
>.|TRBJ2-3|11|.|TRBV3-1
CASSQDRAQYF
TGTGCCAGCAGCCAAGATAGGGCGCAGTATTTT
>.|TRBJ2-1|12|.|TRBV2
CAGGGEAGPQFF
TGTGCCGGCGGAGGCGAGGCCGGGCCGCAGTTCTTC
>.|TRBJ2-3|11|.|TRBV7-9
CASSLLGGQYF
TGTGCCAGCAGCTTATTAGGAGGGCAGTATTTT
>.|TRBJ2-1|15|.|TRBV11-2
CASSLMGRDWSEQFF
TGTGCCAGCAGCTTAATGGGCAGGGACTGGAGTGAGCAGTTCTTC
>.|TRBJ2-1|12|.|TRBV10-3
CAISDQRDEQFF
TGTGCCATCAGTGATCAGCGCGATGAGCAGTTCTTC
>TRBD2|TRBJ2-1|15|.|TRBV9
CASSVLAGGEDEQFF
TGTGCCAGCAGCGTACTAGCGGGGGGTGAGGATGAGCAGTTCTTC
>TRBD1|TRBJ2-1|14|.|TRBV7-8
CASSLTGTGSRQFF
TGTGCCAGCAGCTTAACTGGGACAGGCAGTCGTCAGTTCTTC
>.|TRBJ2-4|15|.|TRBV7-2
CASTNPPLGKNIQYF
TGTGCCAGCACCAACCCCCCGTTGGGCAAAAACATTCAGTACTTC
>.|TRBJ2-5|15|.|TRBV2
CASSEGIRSQETQYF
TGTGCCAGCAGTGAGGGGATCAGATCTCAAGAGACCCAGTACTTC
>.|TRBJ2-7|13|.|TRBV3-1
CASSQFPPDEQYF
TGTGCCAGCAGCCAATTTCCCCCGGATGAGCAGTACTTC
>.|TRBJ2-6|15|.|TRBV6-5
CASSHRVSGANVLTF
TGTGCCAGCAGTCACAGGGTGTCTGGGGCCAACGTCCTGACTTTC
>TRBD1|TRBJ1-2|14|.|TRBV10-3
CAISADRESYGYTF
TGTGCCATCAGTGCGGACAGGGAGAGCTATGGCTACACCTTC
>TRBD1|TRBJ2-1|16|.|TRBV12-3/TRBV12-4
CASRQGQGYAYNEQFF
TGTGCCAGCAGGCAGGGACAGGGGTACGCCTACAATGAGCAGTTCTTC
>.|TRBJ1-6|16|.|TRBV20-1
CSARGGQMIYNSPLHF
TGCAGTGCTAGAGGGGGGCAGATGATCTATAATTCACCCCTCCACTTT
>.|TRBJ2-7|14|.|TRBV12-3/TRBV12-4
CASSVGELSYEQYF
TGTGCCAGCAGTGTAGGAGAGCTTTCCTACGAGCAGTACTTC
>TRBD1|TRBJ1-2|13|.|TRBV25-1
CASSVGRQGSYTF
TGTGCCAGCAGTGTCGGCCGACAGGGAAGCTACACCTTC
>.|TRBJ1-2|14|.|TRBV6-1
CASSETGSNYGYTF
TGTGCCAGCAGTGAAACAGGGTCTAACTATGGCTACACCTTC
>TRBD1|TRBJ2-7|16|.|TRBV6-1
CASSEGGGRRGYEQYF
TGTGCCAGCAGTGAAGGGGGCGGGCGCAGGGGGTACGAGCAGTACTTC
>TRBD2|TRBJ2-1|15|.|TRBV29-1
CSADLGGSSYNEQFF
TGCAGCGCCGACCTCGGGGGGAGCTCCTACAATGAGCAGTTCTTC
>.|TRBJ1-5|13|.|TRBV6-1
CASSARGSKPQHF
TGTGCCAGCAGTGCAAGGGGAAGTAAGCCCCAGCATTTT
>.|TRBJ1-6|15|.|TRBV12-3/TRBV12-4
CASSTRGGYNSPLHF
TGTGCCAGCAGTACCCGAGGAGGTTATAATTCACCCCTCCACTTT
>TRBD1|TRBJ2-5|17|.|TRBV27
CASSDHPRQGSRGTQYF
TGTGCCAGCAGCGACCACCCCAGACAGGGTTCGCGAGGGACCCAGTACTTC
>.|TRBJ2-1|14|.|TRBV20-1
CSARDAGAGKEQFF
TGCAGTGCTAGAGATGCGGGCGCGGGAAAGGAGCAGTTCTTC
>.|TRBJ2-4|12|few|TRBV12-5
CASGVGRNIQYF
TGTGCTAGTGGGGTGGGTAGGAACATTCAGTACTTC
>.|TRBJ2-7|15|.|TRBV6-5
CASSYSTESSYEQYF
TGTGCCAGCAGTTACTCGACGGAAAGCTCCTACGAGCAGTACTTC
>.|TRBJ2-7|15|.|TRBV13
CASSQTGVFPYEQYF
TGTGCCAGCAGCCAAACAGGTGTCTTCCCCTACGAGCAGTACTTC
>TRBD1|TRBJ1-4|15|.|TRBV20-1
CSARTGNPTNEKLFF
TGCAGTGCAAGGACAGGGAACCCAACTAATGAAAAACTGTTTTTT
>TRBD1|TRBJ1-2|16|.|TRBV7-8
CASSLNTGGADYGYTF
TGTGCCAGCAGCCTCAATACAGGGGGCGCCGACTATGGCTACACCTTC
>.|TRBJ2-7|12|.|TRBV29-1
CSVAYGGGEQYF
TGCAGCGTTGCGTACGGGGGAGGCGAGCAGTACTTC
>.|TRBJ2-7|13|few|TRBV7-2
CASSLEVAYEQYF
TGTGCCAGCAGCTTAGAGGTGGCCTACGAGCAGTACTTC
>.|TRBJ1-5|12|few|TRBV10-3
CAISERNQPQHF
TGTGCCATCAGTGAGCGGAATCAGCCCCAGCATTTT
>TRBD2|TRBJ2-1|15|.|TRBV11-2
CASSKAGGFANEQFF
TGTGCCAGCAGCAAAGCGGGGGGCTTTGCCAATGAGCAGTTCTTC
>.|TRBJ1-2|14|.|TRBV27
CASRPGTLPSGCTF
TGTGCCAGCAGACCCGGGACCCTCCCTAGCGGCTGCACCTTC
>TRBD2|TRBJ2-7|12|.|TRBV2
CASSGTSPEQYF
TGTGCCAGCAGTGGGACTAGCCCCGAGCAGTACTTC
>TRBD2|TRBJ2-5|16|many|TRBV3-1
CASSHRGSGVQETQYF
TGTGCCAGCAGCCACCGTGGTAGCGGGGTCCAAGAGACCCAGTACTTC
>.|TRBJ1-2|17|.|TRBV7-9
CASSLEGEGDRDYGYTF
TGTGCCAGCAGCTTAGAAGGCGAGGGGGACCGCGACTATGGCTACACCTTC
>.|TRBJ1-5|12|.|TRBV20-1
CSAQDLGKPQHF
TGCAGTGCACAAGATCTGGGAAAGCCCCAGCATTTT